This T cell receptor beta chain came from a study of T cell responses to AZD1222 COVID-19 vaccine. Findings of the study overall: Donors were largely white British and mainly female; clonal diversity was possibly underestimated.

The V segment lost 6 bases and the J segment 11 bases; nucleotides outside the gene matches: 10. CDR3 size: 13 residues. The method was immunoSEQ multiplex PCR; TCRdb's version includes in-frame clones alone and lacks a portion of them. The table shows over 120,000 clones, with 75% to 90% occurring only once. Remarks on this clone: Its antigen remains unknown.

The chain carries TRBV12-3 or TRBV12-4 and TRBJ1-1; 9 bases agree with TRBD1. The sequence derives from an adult in good health. The material was peripheral blood, obtained on day 0 of AZD1222 vaccination. This CDR3 reads CASSHIPGQGAFF. The CDR3 DNA sequence: TGTGCCAGCAGCCATATCCCGGGACAGGGCGCTTTCTTT.